Sequencing of this T cell receptor beta chain was carried out in a study of blood T cell repertoires in COVID-19. About the research overall: From T cells, B-cell-depleted T cells, or PBMCs came the material, which was cDNA or gDNA.

This CDR3 spans 14 amino acids. CDR1 is SGHRS and CDR2 is YFSETQ in the germline V gene. J lost 8 bases, V lost 1 base, and 3 bases had no gene match. Original processing methods: Counts of nucleated cells, estimated from reference gene primer amplification, were obtained. Libraries were prepared by immunoSEQ multiplex PCR; TCRdb keeps only in-frame clonotypes and omits some of them. For V, J and clone size, that table is used; D and trimming come from the DNA. The sample has under 200,000 clones, around 87% seen once. The source material was peripheral blood. This sequence was found in a man aged 60 to 75 with COVID-19, enrolled during active disease. The V call is TRBV5-1, the J call TRBJ1-6; TRBD1 matches at 7 bases. CDR3 in amino acids: CASSLTGADSPLHF. The CDR3 nucleotides read TGCGCCAGCAGCTTGACAGGGGCAGATTCACCCCTCCACTTT.